This T cell receptor beta chain was retrieved from a study of cytomegalovirus exposure and HLA in healthy donors. Notes on this clone: Additional DNA sequences in this sample encode the identical CDR3.

The PCR had 60 Vbeta and 13 Jbeta primers. Sequencing was performed with immunoSEQ multiplex PCR; in TCRdb, only in-frame clones are kept and a portion is missing. Of 95,000 to 150,000 clones in the sample, less than 80% were seen once. In germline, CDR1 is SGHNT, CDR2 YYREEE (reference sequence). Trimming removed 0 bases at V and 6 bases at J, with 9 bases between. This CDR3 is built from 13 residues. The source material was PBMCs. The chain couples TRBV5-4 to TRBJ1-2; TRBD1 is a possible D gene (6 bases). This clonotype was sampled from a man younger than 45 in good health and CMV-seronegative. Here the CDR3 DNA reads TGTGCCAGCAGCTTGGACAGGGTAGATGGCTACACCTTC. It specifies CASSLDRVDGYTF.